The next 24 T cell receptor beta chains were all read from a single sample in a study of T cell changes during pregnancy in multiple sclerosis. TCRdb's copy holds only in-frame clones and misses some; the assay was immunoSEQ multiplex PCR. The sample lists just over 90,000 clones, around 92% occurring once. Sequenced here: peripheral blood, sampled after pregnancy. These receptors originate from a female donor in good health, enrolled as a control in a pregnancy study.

CDR3 in DNA: TGTGCCACCGGACAGTCGGATGGTCAGCCCCAGCATTTT. Its translation is CATGQSDGQPQHF. This chain uses TRBV7-2 with TRBJ1-5; tentatively, D is TRBD1 (6 bases). From germline, CDR1 is SGHTA and CDR2 FQGNSA. The CDR3 spans 13 residues. The ends were cut back, 10 bases at V and 6 bases at J, with 16 bases in the middle.

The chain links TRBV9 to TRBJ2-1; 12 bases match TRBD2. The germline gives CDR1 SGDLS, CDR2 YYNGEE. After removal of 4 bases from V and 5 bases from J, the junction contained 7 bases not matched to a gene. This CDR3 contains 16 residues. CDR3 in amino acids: CASSRTSGERDNEQFF. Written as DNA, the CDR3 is TGTGCCAGCAGCCGGACTAGCGGGGAACGGGACAATGAGCAGTTCTTC.

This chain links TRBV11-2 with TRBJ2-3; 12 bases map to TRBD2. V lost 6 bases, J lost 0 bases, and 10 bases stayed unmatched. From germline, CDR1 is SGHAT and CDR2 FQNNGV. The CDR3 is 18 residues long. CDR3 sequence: CASREIGLAGMSTDTQYF. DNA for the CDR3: TGTGCCAGCAGAGAGATTGGACTAGCGGGGATGAGCACAGATACGCAGTATTTT.

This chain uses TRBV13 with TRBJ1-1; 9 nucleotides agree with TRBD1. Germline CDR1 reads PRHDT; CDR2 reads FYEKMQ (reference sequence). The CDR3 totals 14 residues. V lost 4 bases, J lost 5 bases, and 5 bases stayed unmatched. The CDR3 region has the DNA TGTGCCAGCAGCTCCGGGACAGGGCGAACTGAAGCTTTCTTT. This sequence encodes CASSSGTGRTEAFF. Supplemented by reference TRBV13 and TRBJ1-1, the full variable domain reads AAGVIQSPRHLIKEKRETATLKCYPIPRHDTVYWYQQGPGQDPQFLISFYEKMQSDKGSIPDRFSAQQFSDYHSELNMSSLELGDSALYFCASSSGTGRTEAFFGQGTRLTVV.

CDR3 DNA: TGTGCCAGCAGCCGTGGTGGGGCAGGCGTATTTCGCAATGAGCAGTTCTTC. Amino acid sequence: CASSRGGAGVFRNEQFF. This chain joins TRBV11-2 and TRBJ2-1, with D possibly being TRBD1 (5 bases). The CDR3 is made up of 17 amino acids. The germline V gene encodes CDR1 SGHAT and CDR2 FQNNGV. V was pared by 5 bases and J by 6 bases, with 23 bases between. Variable domain in full (rest from reference TRBV11-2 and TRBJ2-1): EAGVAQSPRYKIIEKRQSVAFWCNPISGHATLYWYQQILGQGPKLLIQFQNNGVVDDSQLPKDRFSAERLKGVDSTLKIQPAKLEDSAVYLCASSRGGAGVFRNEQFFGPGTRLTVL.

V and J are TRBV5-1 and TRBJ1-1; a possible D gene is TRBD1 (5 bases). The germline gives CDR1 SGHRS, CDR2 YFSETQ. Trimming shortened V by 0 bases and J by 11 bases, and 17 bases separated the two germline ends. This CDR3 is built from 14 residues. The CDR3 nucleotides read TGCGCCAGCAGCTTGGGCCAGGGCCGGGTAGAGGCTTTCTTT. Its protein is CASSLGQGRVEAFF.

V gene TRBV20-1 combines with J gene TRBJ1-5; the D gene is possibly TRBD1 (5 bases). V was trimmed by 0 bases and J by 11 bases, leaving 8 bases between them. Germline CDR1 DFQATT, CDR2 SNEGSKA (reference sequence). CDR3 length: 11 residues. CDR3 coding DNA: TGCAGTGCTAGAGATCCCAGGGCCCAGCATTTT. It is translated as CSARDPRAQHF.

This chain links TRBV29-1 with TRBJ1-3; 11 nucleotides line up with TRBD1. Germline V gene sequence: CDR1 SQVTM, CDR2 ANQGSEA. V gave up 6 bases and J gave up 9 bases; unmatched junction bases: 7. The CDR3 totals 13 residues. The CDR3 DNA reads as TGCAGCGTCAAGGGACAGGGGGTCAGCACCATATATTTT. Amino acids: CSVKGQGVSTIYF.

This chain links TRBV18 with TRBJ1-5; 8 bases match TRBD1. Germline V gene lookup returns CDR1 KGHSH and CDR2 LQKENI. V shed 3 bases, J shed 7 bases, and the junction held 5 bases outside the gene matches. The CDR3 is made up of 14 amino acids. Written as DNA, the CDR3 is TGTGCCAGCTCACCCCAGGGGGCAGGGCAGCCCCAGCATTTT. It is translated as CASSPQGAGQPQHF.

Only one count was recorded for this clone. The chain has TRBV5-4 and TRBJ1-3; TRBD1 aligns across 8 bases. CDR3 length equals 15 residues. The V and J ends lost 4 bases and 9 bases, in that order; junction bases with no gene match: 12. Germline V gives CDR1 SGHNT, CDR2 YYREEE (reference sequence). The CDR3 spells CASSPAGQGSTTIYF. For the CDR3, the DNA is TGTGCCAGCAGCCCCGCAGGACAGGGCTCTACCACCATATATTTT.

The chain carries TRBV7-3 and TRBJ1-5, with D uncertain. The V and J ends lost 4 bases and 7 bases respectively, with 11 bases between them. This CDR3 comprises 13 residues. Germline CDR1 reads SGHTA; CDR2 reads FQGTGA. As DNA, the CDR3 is TGTGCCAGCAGCTACAGTGTCGAACAGCCCCAGCATTTT. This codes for CASSYSVEQPQHF. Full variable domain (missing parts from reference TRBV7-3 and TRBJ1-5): GAGVSQTPSNKVTEKGKYVELRCDPISGHTALYWYRQSLGQGPEFLIYFQGTGAADDSGLPNDRFFAVRPEGSVSTLKIQRTERGDSAVYLCASSYSVEQPQHFGDGTRLSIL.

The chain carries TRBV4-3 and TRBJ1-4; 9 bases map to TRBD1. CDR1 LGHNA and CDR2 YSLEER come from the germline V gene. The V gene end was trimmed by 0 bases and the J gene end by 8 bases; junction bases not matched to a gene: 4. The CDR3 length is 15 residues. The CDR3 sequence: CASSQEGQGGEKLFF. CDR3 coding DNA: TGCGCCAGCAGCCAAGAGGGACAGGGTGGGGAAAAACTGTTTTTT.

The CDR3 protein is CASTTGGYSTDTQYF. The CDR3 DNA follows: TGTGCCAGCACCACAGGGGGCTATAGCACAGATACGCAGTATTTT. The rearrangement links TRBV28 to TRBJ2-3, with 9 bases aligning to TRBD1. Germline-derived CDR1 and CDR2 are MDHEN and SYDVKM. The CDR3 loop spans 15 amino acids. Losses at the gene ends were 7 bases for V and 0 bases for J; bases not matched to a gene: 5. The whole variable domain, remainder taken from reference TRBV28 and TRBJ2-3, is DVKVTQSSRYLVKRTGEKVFLECVQDMDHENMFWYRQDPGLGLRLIYFSYDVKMKEKGDIPEGYSVSREKKERFSLILESASTNQTSMYLCASTTGGYSTDTQYFGPGTRLTVL.

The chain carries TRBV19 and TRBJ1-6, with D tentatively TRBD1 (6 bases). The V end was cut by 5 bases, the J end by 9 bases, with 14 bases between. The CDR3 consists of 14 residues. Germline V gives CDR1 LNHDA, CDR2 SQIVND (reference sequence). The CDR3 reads CASSEGQGSSPLHF. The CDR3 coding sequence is TGTGCCAGTAGTGAGGGCCAGGGGAGTTCACCCCTCCACTTT.

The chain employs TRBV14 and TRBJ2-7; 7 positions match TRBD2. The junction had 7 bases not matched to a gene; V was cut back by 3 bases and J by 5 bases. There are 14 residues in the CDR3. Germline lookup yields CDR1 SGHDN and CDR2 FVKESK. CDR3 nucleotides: TGTGCCAGCAGCCAGGGGACGGCGGGGGACGAGCAGTACTTC. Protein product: CASSQGTAGDEQYF. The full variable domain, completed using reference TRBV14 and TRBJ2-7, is EAGVTQFPSHSVIEKGQTVTLRCDPISGHDNLYWYRRVMGKEIKFLLHFVKESKQDESGMPNNRFLAERTGGTYSTLKVQPAELEDSGVYFCASSQGTAGDEQYFGPGTRLTVT.

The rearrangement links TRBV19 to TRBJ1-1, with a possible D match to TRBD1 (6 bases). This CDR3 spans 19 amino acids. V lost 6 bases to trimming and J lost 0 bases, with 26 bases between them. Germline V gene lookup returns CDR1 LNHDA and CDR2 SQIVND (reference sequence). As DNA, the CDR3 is TGTGCCAGTAGCGGGGGGGCGCGCGCCTCAAAACTCCTGAACACTGAAGCTTTCTTT. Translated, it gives CASSGGARASKLLNTEAFF.

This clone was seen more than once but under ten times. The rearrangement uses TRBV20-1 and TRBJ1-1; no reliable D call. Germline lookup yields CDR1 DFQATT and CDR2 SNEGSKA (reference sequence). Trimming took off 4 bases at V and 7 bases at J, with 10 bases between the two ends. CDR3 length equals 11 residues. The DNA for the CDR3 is TGCAGTGCTACACCTCAGATTGAAGCTTTCTTT. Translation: CSATPQIEAFF.

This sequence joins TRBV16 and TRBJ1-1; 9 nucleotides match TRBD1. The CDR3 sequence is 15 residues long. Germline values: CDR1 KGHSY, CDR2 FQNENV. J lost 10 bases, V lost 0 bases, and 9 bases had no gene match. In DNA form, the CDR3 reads TGTGCCAGCAGCCAATCCTCCCGACAGGGGGAAGTAGCTTTCTTT. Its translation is CASSQSSRQGEVAFF.

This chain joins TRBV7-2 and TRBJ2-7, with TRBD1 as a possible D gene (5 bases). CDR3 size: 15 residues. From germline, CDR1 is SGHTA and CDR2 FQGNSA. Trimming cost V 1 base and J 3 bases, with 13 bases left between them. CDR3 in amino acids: CASSLEQGPFYEQYF. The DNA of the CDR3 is TGTGCCAGCAGCTTAGAGCAGGGTCCCTTCTACGAGCAGTACTTC.

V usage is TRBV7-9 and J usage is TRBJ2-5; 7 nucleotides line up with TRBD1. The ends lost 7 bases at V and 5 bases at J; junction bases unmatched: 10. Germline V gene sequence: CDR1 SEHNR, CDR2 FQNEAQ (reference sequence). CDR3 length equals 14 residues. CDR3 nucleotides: TGTGCCAGCACACCAGGACAGGCTCGGGAGACCCAGTACTTC. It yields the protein CASTPGQARETQYF.

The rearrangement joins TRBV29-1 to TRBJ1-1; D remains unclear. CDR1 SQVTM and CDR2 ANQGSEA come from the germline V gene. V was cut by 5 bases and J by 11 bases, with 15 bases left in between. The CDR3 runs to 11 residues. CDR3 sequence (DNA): TGCAGCGTTCCGGTCGCCGAAGAGGCTTTCTTT. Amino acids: CSVPVAEEAFF.

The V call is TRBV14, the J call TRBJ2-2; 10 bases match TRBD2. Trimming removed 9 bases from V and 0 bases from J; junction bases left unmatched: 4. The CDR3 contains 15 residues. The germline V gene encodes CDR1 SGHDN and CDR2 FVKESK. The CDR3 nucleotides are TGTGCCAGTTCACTAGCGGGGACGAACACCGGGGAGCTGTTTTTT. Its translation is CASSLAGTNTGELFF.

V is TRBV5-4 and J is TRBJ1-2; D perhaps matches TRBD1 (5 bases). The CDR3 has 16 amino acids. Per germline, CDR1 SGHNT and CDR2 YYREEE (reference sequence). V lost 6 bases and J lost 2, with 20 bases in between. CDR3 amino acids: CASTSRGGRVNYGYTF. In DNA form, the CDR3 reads TGTGCCAGCACCTCACGCGGGGGAAGGGTGAACTATGGCTACACCTTC.

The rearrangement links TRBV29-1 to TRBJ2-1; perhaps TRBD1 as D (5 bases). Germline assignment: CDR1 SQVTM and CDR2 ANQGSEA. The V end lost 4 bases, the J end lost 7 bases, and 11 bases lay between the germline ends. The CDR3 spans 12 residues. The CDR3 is CSVGQGGNEQFF. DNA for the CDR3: TGCAGCGTTGGGCAGGGTGGGAATGAGCAGTTCTTC.